The present T cell receptor (beta chain) was sequenced within a study of CD8 T cells in ankylosing spondylitis. Comment on this clonotype: Its antigen remains unidentified.

5'-RACE, quantitative and with molecular barcodes, yielded the TCR beta libraries. TCRdb recomputed calls from the 5' RACE reads with MiXCR, one row per CDR3 protein. Altogether some 840,000 distinct CDR3 sequences are present, 12% being singletons, with the ten largest covering 0.45% to 0.6%. The study's findings and limits: Seemingly characteristic of ankylosing spondylitis blood was a TCR beta motif consisting of roughly 8 highly homologous variants. As reported, disease-linked clones showed significant enrichment in matched ankylosing spondylitis synovial fluid.

Looked up from germline, CDR1 is SGHVS and CDR2 is FQNEAQ. Trimming left V 1 base short and J 1 base short, with 19 bases between. The CDR3 runs 18 residues. The TCR originated in a male donor with ankylosing spondylitis. Sequenced: blood, either unsorted or a sorted T cell fraction (not recorded which). This chain uses TRBV7-8 with TRBJ1-1; D is perhaps TRBD1 (5 bases). The CDR3 loop reads CASSLGDRALGGNTEAFF. CDR3 nucleotide sequence: TGTGCCAGCAGCTTAGGGGACCGCGCCCTTGGGGGGAACACTGAAGCTTTCTTT.